There are a few counts of the clone carrying this T cell receptor (beta chain). What it binds is not known. Both TRBC1 and TRBC2 were covered by a beta constant-region primer of two equimolar oligonucleotides. Four rounds of PCR amplified the ligated cDNA using nested alpha and beta constant-region primers plus SP2. A 12-nucleotide UMI and the SP2 primer were added to the cDNA 3' end by oligonucleotide ligation. TCRdb called the UMI-ligation and nested PCR reads again in MiXCR, with one record for every CDR3 protein. The profile shows 20,000 to 25,000 distinct CDR3 sequences, approximately 8.8% of them singletons. V gave up 4 bases and J gave up 4 bases; unmatched junction bases: 7. The germline CDR1 and CDR2 sequences are MNHEY and SVGEGT. The CDR3 sequence is 14 residues long. This record belongs to a study of naive and memory T cell subsets. General study points: A clonotype means one alpha or beta sequence, not an alpha/beta pair. Findings for naive and memory subsets could not be checked against ground truth.

After the first PCR, alpha and beta chain libraries were processed separately. This clonotype originated in a human donor in good health. V usage is TRBV6-2 or TRBV6-3 and J usage is TRBJ2-7; 7 positions agree with TRBD2. Material for sequencing was central memory CD8+ T cells from blood. The CDR3 sequence: CASSFGRPSYEQYF. In DNA form, the CDR3 reads TGTGCCAGCAGTTTCGGGAGGCCTTCTTACGAGCAGTACTTC.